The next 17 T cell receptor beta chains were all read from a single sample in a study of blood T cell repertoires in COVID-19. Clones were sequenced by immunoSEQ multiplex PCR, and TCRdb holds only the in-frame ones, with some missing. The sample lists around 85,000 clones, 80% to 90% seen once, with 0.95% to 1.5% in the top ten. The specimen was PBMCs or T cells enriched from blood (not recorded which). The receptors were gathered from a woman in her forties or fifties with acute COVID-19.

The V and J genes are TRBV7-2 and TRBJ2-7, with D possibly being TRBD2 (6 bases). CDR3 length: 14 residues. The V and J ends lost 1 base and 4 bases respectively, with 11 bases between them. Germline CDR1 reads SGHTA; CDR2 reads FQGNSA. CDR3 amino acids: CASSLGAGNYEQYF. The CDR3 DNA reads as TGTGCCAGCAGCTTAGGGGCGGGGAATTACGAGCAGTACTTC. Full variable domain (missing parts from reference TRBV7-2 and TRBJ2-7): GAGVSQSPSNKVTEKGKDVELRCDPISGHTALYWYRQSLGQGLEFLIYFQGNSAPDKSGLPSDRFSAERTGGSVSTLTIQRTQQEDSAVYLCASSLGAGNYEQYFGPGTRLTVT.

A note on this clone: The sample carries other DNA sequences with the same CDR3. The chain combines TRBV2 with TRBJ2-7; no firm D call. The germline gives CDR1 SNHLY, CDR2 FYNNEI. CDR3 size: 11 residues. V was pared by 4 bases and J by 4 bases, with 5 bases between. The CDR3 region is CASSGSYEQYF. The CDR3 coding sequence is TGTGCCAGCAGTGGGAGTTACGAGCAGTACTTC.

Comment on this clone: The identical CDR3 is also encoded by other nucleotide sequences in the sample. This chain joins TRBV5-1 and TRBJ2-3, with 9 nucleotides matching TRBD2. With 3 bases clipped from V and 0 bases from J, the junction kept 2 bases outside the gene matches. From germline, CDR1 is SGHRS and CDR2 YFSETQ. The CDR3 has 15 amino acids. CDR3 loop: CASSSTSGSTDTQYF. The DNA of the CDR3 is TGCGCCAGCAGCTCAACTAGCGGGAGCACAGATACGCAGTATTTT.

The V and J genes are TRBV9 and TRBJ2-1, with 9 bases aligning to TRBD2. The germline V gene encodes CDR1 SGDLS and CDR2 YYNGEE. The V segment lost 4 bases and the J segment 5 bases; nucleotides outside the gene matches: 10. This CDR3 has 16 amino acids. This CDR3 is CASSPYRTSDDNEQFF. CDR3 DNA sequence: TGTGCCAGCAGCCCCTACAGGACTAGCGACGACAATGAGCAGTTCTTC.

The chain recombines TRBV6-5 with TRBJ1-2, with 11 bases that match TRBD1. CDR3 length: 15 amino acids. CDR1 and CDR2 from the germline V gene are MNHEY and SVGAGI. With 5 bases clipped from V and 4 bases from J, the junction kept 6 bases outside the gene matches. CDR3 sequence: CASSPGQGASYGYTF. CDR3 DNA sequence: TGTGCCAGCAGTCCCGGACAGGGGGCCTCCTATGGCTACACCTTC.

The chain employs TRBV6-5 and TRBJ1-2, with unresolved D. This CDR3 spans 12 amino acids. Looked up from germline, CDR1 is MNHEY and CDR2 is SVGAGI. The ends were cut back, 5 bases at V and 0 bases at J, with 4 bases in the middle. CDR3 loop: CASSPANYGYTF. The DNA for the CDR3 is TGTGCCAGCAGTCCAGCTAACTATGGCTACACCTTC.

The chain is built from TRBV5-4 and TRBJ1-1; the D gene is possibly TRBD1 (6 bases). The CDR3 runs 16 residues. Germline V lookup: CDR1 SGHNT, CDR2 YYREEE (reference sequence). V shed 4 bases and J shed 2 bases, with 18 bases lying between them. CDR3 sequence reads: CASSPSETGSNTEAFF. The DNA of the CDR3 is TGTGCCAGCAGCCCAAGCGAAACAGGGTCCAACACTGAAGCTTTCTTT. The complete variable domain, with remaining parts taken from reference TRBV5-4 and TRBJ1-1, reads ETGVTQSPTHLIKTRGQQVTLRCSSQSGHNTVSWYQQALGQGPQFIFQYYREEENGRGNFPPRFSGLQFPNYSSELNVNALELDDSALYLCASSPSETGSNTEAFFGQGTRLTVV.

The chain combines TRBV9 with TRBJ2-3; no firm D call. CDR1 and CDR2 (germline): SGDLS, YYNGEE. The CDR3 is made up of 12 amino acids. Trimming removed 3 bases at V and 4 bases at J, with 6 bases between. CDR3 loop: CASSALSDTQYF. The CDR3 coding sequence is TGTGCCAGCAGCGCCCTTTCAGATACGCAGTATTTT. Full variable domain (rest looked up from reference TRBV9 and TRBJ2-3): DSGVTQTPKHLITATGQRVTLRCSPRSGDLSVYWYQQSLDQGLQFLIQYYNGEERAKGNILERFSAQQFPDLHSELNLSSLELGDSALYFCASSALSDTQYFGPGTRLTVL.

The chain recombines TRBV12-3 or TRBV12-4 with TRBJ1-5; D is unclear. Trimming took 2 bases from V and 6 from J, leaving 5 bases between them. This CDR3 comprises 12 residues. CDR3 DNA sequence: TGTGCCAGCAGTTTACTGCGTCAGCCCCAGCATTTT. The encoded protein is CASSLLRQPQHF.

This clone was picked up a small number of times. The J gene is TRBJ1-2, the V gene TRBV27; maybe TRBD1 (6 bases). Germline V gene sequence: CDR1 MNHEY, CDR2 SMNVEV (reference sequence). With 6 bases removed from V and 7 bases from J, the gap between germline ends came to 15 bases. The CDR3 contains 13 residues. The CDR3 DNA is TGTGCCAGCAGGCTCGCGGGGGGGCCTGGCTACACCTTC. Residues: CASRLAGGPGYTF.

The chain is built from TRBV13 and TRBJ1-4; the D is unclear. This CDR3 contains 13 residues. Trimming stripped 6 bases from V and 5 bases from J, with 10 bases between. From germline, CDR1 is PRHDT and CDR2 FYEKMQ (reference sequence). DNA for the CDR3: TGTGCCAGCAGTTTAACGGGGAATGAAAAACTGTTTTTT. Protein product: CASSLTGNEKLFF.

This clone is termed medium-sized. The V call is TRBV25-1, the J call TRBJ1-6, with 7 positions matching TRBD1. The CDR3 is 16 amino acids. Germline values: CDR1 MGHDK, CDR2 SYGVNS. The junction had 10 bases not matched to a gene; V was cut back by 3 bases and J by 8 bases. CDR3 DNA sequence: TGTGCCAGCAGTGACCCGACAGGGAGTATGTATTCACCCCTCCACTTT. Residues: CASSDPTGSMYSPLHF. Variable domain in full (rest from reference TRBV25-1 and TRBJ1-6): EADIYQTPRYLVIGTGKKITLECSQTMGHDKMYWYQQDPGMELHLIHYSYGVNSTEKGDLSSESTVSRIRTEHFPLTLESARPSHTSQYLCASSDPTGSMYSPLHFGNGTRLTVT.

V is TRBV4-1 and J is TRBJ1-4; TRBD1 is a possible D gene (5 bases). V was pared by 1 base and J by 4 bases, with 10 bases between. The CDR3 covers 15 residues. Per the germline V gene, CDR1 is MGHRA and CDR2 is YSYEKL. The CDR3 is CASSQVGDFNEKLFF. Written as DNA, the CDR3 is TGCGCCAGCAGCCAAGTAGGGGATTTTAATGAAAAACTGTTTTTT.

The rearrangement links TRBV7-6 to TRBJ1-1, with 9 bases identical to TRBD1. Trimming removed 1 base from V and 5 bases from J; junction bases left unmatched: 2. Germline lookup yields CDR1 SGHVS and CDR2 FNYEAQ. This CDR3 is built from 14 residues. The CDR3 nucleotides read TGTGCCAGCAGCTTAGGGACAGGGGTGACTGAAGCTTTCTTT. It translates to CASSLGTGVTEAFF.

The CDR3 sequence is CASSPASADYGYTF. CDR3 coding DNA: TGCGCCAGCAGCCCGGCAAGCGCGGACTATGGCTACACCTTC. The rearrangement joins TRBV5-1 to TRBJ1-2; D not certain. Between the trimmed V and J ends, which lost 4 bases and 3 bases, there was a span of 13 bases. This CDR3 is 14 amino acids long. Per germline, CDR1 SGHRS and CDR2 YFSETQ.

The rearrangement uses TRBV5-4 and TRBJ2-2; 10 bases align to TRBD2. CDR1 is SGHNT, CDR2 YYREEE, per germline (reference sequence). The CDR3 extends over 15 amino acids. V was pared by 4 bases and J by 5 bases, with 5 bases of the junction left unmatched. CDR3 amino acids: CASSPGTSVTGELFF. Written as DNA, the CDR3 is TGTGCCAGCAGCCCCGGGACTAGCGTGACCGGGGAGCTGTTTTTT.

The chain uses TRBV9 and TRBJ2-2; tentative D call: TRBD1 (5 bases). Trimming left V 0 bases short and J 6 bases short, with 12 bases between. The CDR3 is 15 residues long. Per the germline V gene, CDR1 is SGDLS and CDR2 is YYNGEE. The CDR3 is CASSVGGSSSGELFF. CDR3 in DNA: TGTGCCAGCAGCGTAGGGGGCAGTTCGTCCGGGGAGCTGTTTTTT.